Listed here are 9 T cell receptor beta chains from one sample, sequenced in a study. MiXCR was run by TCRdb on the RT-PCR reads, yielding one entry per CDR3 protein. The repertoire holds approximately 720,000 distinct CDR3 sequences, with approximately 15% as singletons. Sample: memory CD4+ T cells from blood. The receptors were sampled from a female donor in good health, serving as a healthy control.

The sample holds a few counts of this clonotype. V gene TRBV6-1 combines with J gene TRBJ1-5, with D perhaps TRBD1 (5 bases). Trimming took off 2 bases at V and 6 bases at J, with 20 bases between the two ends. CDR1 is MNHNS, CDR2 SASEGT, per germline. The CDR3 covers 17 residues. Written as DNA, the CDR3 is TGTGCCAGCAGTGAATCATATGCCCAGGGTAGTGGTCAGCCCCAGCATTTT. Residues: CASSESYAQGSGQPQHF.

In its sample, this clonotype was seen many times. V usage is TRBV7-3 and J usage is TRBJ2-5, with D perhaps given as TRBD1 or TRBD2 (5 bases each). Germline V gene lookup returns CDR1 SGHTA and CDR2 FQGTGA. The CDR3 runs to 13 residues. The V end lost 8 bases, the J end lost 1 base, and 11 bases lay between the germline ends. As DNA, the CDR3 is TGTGCCAGCGCTCCCGGGGCCCAAGAGACCCAGTACTTC. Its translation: CASAPGAQETQYF.

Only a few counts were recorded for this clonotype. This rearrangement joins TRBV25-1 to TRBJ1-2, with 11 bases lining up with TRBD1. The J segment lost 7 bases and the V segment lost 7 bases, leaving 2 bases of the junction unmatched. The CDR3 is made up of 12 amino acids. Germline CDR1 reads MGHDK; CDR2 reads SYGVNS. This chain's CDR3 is CASTGTGGGYTF. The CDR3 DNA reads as TGTGCCAGCACGGGGACAGGGGGTGGCTACACCTTC.

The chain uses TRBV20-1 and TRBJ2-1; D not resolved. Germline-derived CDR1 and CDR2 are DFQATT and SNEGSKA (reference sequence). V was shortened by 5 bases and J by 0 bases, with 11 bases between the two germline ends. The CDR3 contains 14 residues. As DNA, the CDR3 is TGCAGTGCTCCCTTCGTGGTCTCCTACAATGAGCAGTTCTTC. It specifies CSAPFVVSYNEQFF.

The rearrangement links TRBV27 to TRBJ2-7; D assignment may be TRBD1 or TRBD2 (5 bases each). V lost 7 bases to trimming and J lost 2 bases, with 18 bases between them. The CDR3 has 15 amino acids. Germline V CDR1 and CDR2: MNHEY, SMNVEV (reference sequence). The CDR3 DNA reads TGTGCCAGCACCTTCTGGGGGAGCGGCCCCTACGAGCAGTACTTC. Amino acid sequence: CASTFWGSGPYEQYF.

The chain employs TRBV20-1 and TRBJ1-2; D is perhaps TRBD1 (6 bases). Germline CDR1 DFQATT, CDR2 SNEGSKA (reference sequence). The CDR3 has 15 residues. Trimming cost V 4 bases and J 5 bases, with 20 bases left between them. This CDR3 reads CSANQGQTFGYGYTF. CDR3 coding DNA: TGCAGTGCTAACCAAGGACAGACTTTCGGGTATGGCTACACCTTC.

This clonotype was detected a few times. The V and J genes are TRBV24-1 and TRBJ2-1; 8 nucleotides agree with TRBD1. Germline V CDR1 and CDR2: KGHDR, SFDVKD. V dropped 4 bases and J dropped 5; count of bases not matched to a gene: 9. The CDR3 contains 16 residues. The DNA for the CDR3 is TGTGCCACCAGTGACCGACAGGGGAGGTCACACAATGAGCAGTTCTTC. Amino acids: CATSDRQGRSHNEQFF.

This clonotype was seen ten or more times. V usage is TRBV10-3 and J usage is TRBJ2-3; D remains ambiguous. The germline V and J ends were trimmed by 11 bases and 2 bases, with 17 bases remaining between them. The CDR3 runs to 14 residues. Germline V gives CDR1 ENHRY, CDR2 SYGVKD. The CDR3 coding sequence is TGTGCCGTCGGTAGTCGAAGTGACACAGATACGCAGTATTTT. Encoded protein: CAVGSRSDTDTQYF.

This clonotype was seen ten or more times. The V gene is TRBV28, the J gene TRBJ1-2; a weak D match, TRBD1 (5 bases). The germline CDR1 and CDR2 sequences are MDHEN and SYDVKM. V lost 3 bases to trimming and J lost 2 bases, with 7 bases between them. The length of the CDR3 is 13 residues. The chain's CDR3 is CASSFRGNYGYTF. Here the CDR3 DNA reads TGTGCCAGCAGTTTCCGGGGGAACTATGGCTACACCTTC.